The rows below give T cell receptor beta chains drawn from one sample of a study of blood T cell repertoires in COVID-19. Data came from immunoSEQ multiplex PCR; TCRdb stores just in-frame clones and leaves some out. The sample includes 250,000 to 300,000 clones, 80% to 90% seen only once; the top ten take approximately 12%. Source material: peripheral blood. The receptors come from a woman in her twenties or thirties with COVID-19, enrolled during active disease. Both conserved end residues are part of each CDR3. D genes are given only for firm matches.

TGCGCCAGCAGCTTCCTTACGGACTATGGCTACACCTTC CASSFLTDYGYTF TRBJ1-2 . TRBV5-1
TGCGCCAGCAGTGAACCGACAAACGGAAACACCGGGGAGCTGTTTTTT CASSEPTNGNTGELFF TRBJ2-2 . TRBV10-1
TGTGCCAGCAGTTACCTCCGGGACAGGGTCCAAGAGGGCTACACCTTC CASSYLRDRVQEGYTF TRBJ1-2 TRBD1 TRBV6-2/TRBV6-3
TGCGCCAGCAGCTTGAGACAGACCTTAATCACAGATACGCAGTATTTT CASSLRQTLITDTQYF TRBJ2-3 . TRBV5-1
TGTGCCACCGGGGACAGCCCGAACACTGAAGCTTTCTTT CATGDSPNTEAFF TRBJ1-1 TRBD1 TRBV12-3/TRBV12-4
TGTGCCACAGAGGGACAGCGCAATCAGCCCCAGCATTTT CATEGQRNQPQHF TRBJ1-5 TRBD1 TRBV19
TGTGCCAGCAGCTATAGCGGCGAGCAGTACTTC CASSYSGEQYF TRBJ2-7 . TRBV11-1
TGTGCCAGCAGTGCAGTGTATAGCAATCAGCCCCAGCATTTT CASSAVYSNQPQHF TRBJ1-5 . TRBV2
TGTGCCAGCAGCGGGATTGGTGGGGCCATTGGTGGCGCAGATACGCAGTATTTT CASSGIGGAIGGADTQYF TRBJ2-3 . TRBV11-2
TGTGCCACCAGTGATTTGACAGGGGGGAGGCAGTACTTC CATSDLTGGRQYF TRBJ2-7 TRBD1 TRBV24-1